This TCR beta chain was sequenced for a study of blood T cell repertoires in COVID-19. Germline assignment: CDR1 MNHEY and CDR2 SVGAGI. V was clipped by 6 bases and J by 4 bases; unmatched bases: 9. The length of the CDR3 is 15 residues. Assay used: immunoSEQ multiplex PCR; TCRdb lists only in-frame clones, some missing. The sample contains 90,000 or so clones, around 89% of which appear only once. The rearrangement links TRBV6-5 to TRBJ2-7; TRBD2 matches at 10 bases. The receptor was isolated from a man aged 55-75 years with acute or convalescent COVID-19. The material sequenced was peripheral blood. CDR3 sequence reads: CASRRGTSAFYEQYF. CDR3 nucleotides: TGTGCCAGCAGACGCGGGACTAGCGCCTTTTACGAGCAGTACTTC.